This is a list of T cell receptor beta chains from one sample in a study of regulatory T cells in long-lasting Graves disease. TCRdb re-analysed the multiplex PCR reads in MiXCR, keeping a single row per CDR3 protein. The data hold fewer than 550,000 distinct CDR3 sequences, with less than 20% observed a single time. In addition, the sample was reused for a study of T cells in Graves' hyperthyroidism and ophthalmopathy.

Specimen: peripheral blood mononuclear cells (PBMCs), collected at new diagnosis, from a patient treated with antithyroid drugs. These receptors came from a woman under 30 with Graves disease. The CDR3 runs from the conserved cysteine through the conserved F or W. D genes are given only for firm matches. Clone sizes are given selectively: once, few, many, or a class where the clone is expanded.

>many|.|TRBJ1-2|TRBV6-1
CASSPRDLLTLDHGYTF
TGTGCCAGCAGTCCCCGGGACCTCCTTACGTTGGATCATGGCTACACCTTC
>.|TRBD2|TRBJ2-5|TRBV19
CASSILGRADEAQYF
TGTGCCAGTAGTATACTCGGGAGGGCCGATGAGGCCCAGTACTTC
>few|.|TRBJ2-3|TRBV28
CASSLAWEADTQYF
TGTGCCAGCAGTCTGGCGTGGGAGGCAGATACGCAGTATTTT
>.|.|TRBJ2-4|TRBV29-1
CSVSPGNKNIQYF
TGCAGCGTGAGCCCGGGAAACAAAAACATTCAGTACTTC
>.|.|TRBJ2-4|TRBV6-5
CASSLLTSEGVMAKNIQYF
TGTGCCAGCAGTTTACTAACATCAGAAGGGGTCATGGCCAAAAACATTCAGTACTTC
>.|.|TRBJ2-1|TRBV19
CASSIVAGSSYNKQFF
TGTGCCAGTAGTATAGTTGCGGGATCCTCCTACAATAAGCAGTTCTTC
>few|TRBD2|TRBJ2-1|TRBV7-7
CASSKRTSGFNNEQFF
TGTGCTAGCAGCAAAAGGACTAGCGGGTTCAACAATGAGCAGTTCTTC
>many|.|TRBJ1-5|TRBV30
CAWSVRGLNQPQHF
TGTGCCTGGAGTGTACGAGGCCTTAATCAGCCCCAGCATTTT
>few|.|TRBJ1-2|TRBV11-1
CASSHIRVSYGYTF
TGTGCCAGCAGCCACATCAGGGTGAGCTATGGCTACACCTTC
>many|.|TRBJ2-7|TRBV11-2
CASSLLAAPYEQYF
TGTGCCAGCAGCTTACTGGCAGCCCCCTACGAGCAGTACTTC
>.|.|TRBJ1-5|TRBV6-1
CASSKDVNSNQPQHF
TGTGCCAGCAGTAAGGACGTCAATAGCAATCAGCCCCAGCATTTT
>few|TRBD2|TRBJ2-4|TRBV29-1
CSVARGLAGTDIQYF
TGCAGCGTTGCTCGGGGGCTAGCGGGAACCGACATTCAGTACTTC
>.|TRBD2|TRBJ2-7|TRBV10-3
CAISETSGTTYEQYF
TGTGCCATCAGTGAGACTAGCGGTACAACCTACGAGCAGTACTTC
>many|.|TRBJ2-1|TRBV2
CASRADLNEQFF
TGTGCCAGCAGAGCGGACCTAAATGAGCAGTTCTTC
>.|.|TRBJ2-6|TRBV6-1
CASGGDSGANVLTF
TGTGCCAGCGGCGGGGACTCTGGGGCCAACGTCCTGACTTTC
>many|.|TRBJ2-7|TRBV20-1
CSIKAGDYEQYF
TGCAGTATAAAAGCGGGTGACTACGAGCAGTACTTC
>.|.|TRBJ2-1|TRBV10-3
CAIRGSSWTQFF
TGTGCCATCAGGGGTAGCTCATGGACGCAGTTCTTC
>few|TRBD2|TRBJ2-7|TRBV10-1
CASSEFETSGTYEQYF
TGCGCCAGCAGTGAGTTTGAGACTAGCGGGACCTACGAGCAGTACTTC
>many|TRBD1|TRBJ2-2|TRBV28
CASQTGAGELFF
TGTGCCTCACAGACAGGGGCCGGGGAGCTGTTTTTT
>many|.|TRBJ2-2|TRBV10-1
CASSPTTGELFF
TGCGCCAGCAGTCCAACTACCGGGGAGCTGTTTTTT
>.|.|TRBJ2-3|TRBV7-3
CASSFTDGNTQYF
TGTGCCAGCAGCTTCACCGACGGAAATACACAGTATTTT
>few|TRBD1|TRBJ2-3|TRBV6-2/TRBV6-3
CASSSGTGLADTQYF
TGTGCCAGCAGCTCCGGGACAGGGTTAGCAGATACGCAGTATTTT
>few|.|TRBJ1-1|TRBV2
CASSQQGGSTEAFF
TGTGCCAGCAGTCAACAGGGTGGGAGCACTGAAGCTTTCTTT
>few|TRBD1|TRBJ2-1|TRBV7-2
CASSSGTGSHNEQFF
TGTGCCAGCAGCTCCGGGACAGGGTCTCACAATGAGCAGTTCTTC
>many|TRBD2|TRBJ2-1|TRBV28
CASVPSSGRLNEQFF
TGTGCCAGCGTCCCTTCGAGCGGGAGGCTGAATGAGCAGTTCTTC
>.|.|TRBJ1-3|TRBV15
CATSREGVWGRAGNTIYF
TGTGCCACCAGCAGAGAGGGGGTATGGGGCAGGGCTGGAAACACCATATATTTT
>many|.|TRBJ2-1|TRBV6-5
CASSYSIASVNEQFF
TGTGCCAGCAGTTACTCCATCGCTAGCGTCAATGAGCAGTTCTTC
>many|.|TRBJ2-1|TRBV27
CASPRSSDDNEQFF
TGTGCCAGCCCTAGGTCTTCCGACGACAATGAGCAGTTCTTC
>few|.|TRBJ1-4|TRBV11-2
CASSSFRGSNEKLFF
TGTGCCAGCAGTTCATTTCGCGGATCTAATGAAAAACTGTTTTTT
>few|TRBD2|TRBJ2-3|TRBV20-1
CSAQLAGGADTQYF
TGCAGTGCACAACTAGCGGGCGGCGCAGATACGCAGTATTTT
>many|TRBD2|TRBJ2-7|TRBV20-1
CSAREGLAEIYEQYF
TGCAGTGCTAGAGAGGGCCTAGCGGAGATCTACGAGCAGTACTTC
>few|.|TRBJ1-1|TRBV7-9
CASTLTATGTEAFF
TGTGCCAGCACCCTGACAGCTACGGGCACTGAAGCTTTCTTT
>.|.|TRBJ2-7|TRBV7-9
CASSHTGGGFFLYEQYF
TGTGCCAGCAGCCACACTGGGGGGGGCTTCTTCCTCTACGAGCAGTACTTC
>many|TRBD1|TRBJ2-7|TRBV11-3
CASSYGQGGYEQYF
TGTGCCAGCAGCTACGGACAGGGCGGCTACGAGCAGTACTTC
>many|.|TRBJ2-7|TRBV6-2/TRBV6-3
CASSYSAASGYSSYEQYF
TGTGCCAGCAGTTACTCGGCAGCTTCTGGCTATAGCTCCTACGAGCAGTACTTC
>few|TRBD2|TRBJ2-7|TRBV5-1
CASSSGTSGYEQYF
TGCGCCAGCAGCTCTGGGACTAGCGGGTACGAGCAGTACTTC
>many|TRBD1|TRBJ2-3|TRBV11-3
CASSLTGGLNTDTQYF
TGTGCCAGCAGCCTGACAGGGGGCCTGAACACAGATACGCAGTATTTT
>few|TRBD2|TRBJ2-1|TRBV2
CANSSGAYNEQFF
TGTGCCAACAGCAGCGGGGCCTACAATGAGCAGTTCTTC
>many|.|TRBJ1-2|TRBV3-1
CASSHVGIYGYTF
TGTGCCAGCAGCCACGTAGGGATATATGGCTACACCTTC
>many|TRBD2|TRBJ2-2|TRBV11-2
CASSFVAGNTGELFF
TGTGCCAGCAGCTTTGTAGCGGGCAACACCGGGGAGCTGTTTTTT
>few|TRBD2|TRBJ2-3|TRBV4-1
CASSQRGIAGGTDTQYF
TGCGCCAGCAGCCAAAGGGGGATAGCGGGAGGTACAGATACGCAGTATTTT
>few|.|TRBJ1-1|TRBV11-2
CASTLIGRAGRTEALF
TGTGCCAGCACCTTAATAGGCAGGGCAGGCAGGACTGAAGCTCTCTTT
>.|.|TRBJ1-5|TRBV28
CASIQDSHNQPQHF
TGTGCCAGCATTCAAGACAGCCACAATCAGCCCCAGCATTTT
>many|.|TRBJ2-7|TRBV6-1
CASNQDFGYEQYF
TGCGCCAGCAACCAGGACTTCGGGTACGAGCAGTACTTC
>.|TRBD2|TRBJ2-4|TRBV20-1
CSARKLTSGSLVGKNIQYF
TGCAGTGCTAGAAAACTGACTAGCGGTTCCCTTGTTGGCAAAAACATTCAGTACTTC
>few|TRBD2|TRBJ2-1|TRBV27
CASSGDFAGVSYNEQFF
TGTGCCAGCAGTGGCGATTTCGCGGGAGTCTCCTACAATGAGCAGTTCTTC
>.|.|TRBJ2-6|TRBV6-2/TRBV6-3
CASSLAAGANVLTF
TGTGCCAGCAGTCTAGCAGCTGGGGCCAACGTCCTGACTTTC
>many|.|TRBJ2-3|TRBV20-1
CSASDFSTDTQYF
TGCAGTGCTTCGGACTTCTCCACAGATACGCAGTATTTT
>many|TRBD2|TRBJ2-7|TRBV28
CASSLLSFAGGASYEQYF
TGTGCCAGCAGTTTACTGAGTTTTGCGGGAGGGGCCTCCTACGAGCAGTACTTC
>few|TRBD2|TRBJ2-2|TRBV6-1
CASTRTSGANTGELFF
TGTGCCAGCACCAGGACTAGCGGGGCGAACACCGGGGAGCTGTTTTTT
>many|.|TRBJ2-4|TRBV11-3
CASSLDKGRAKNIQYF
TGTGCCAGCAGCTTAGATAAAGGACGAGCCAAAAACATTCAGTACTTC
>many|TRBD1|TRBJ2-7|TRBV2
CASVPGTGPHEQYF
TGTGCCAGCGTACCCGGGACAGGTCCCCACGAGCAGTACTTC
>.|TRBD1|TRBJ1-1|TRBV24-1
CATRDRVSGTEAFF
TGTGCCACCCGGGACAGGGTATCAGGCACTGAAGCTTTCTTT
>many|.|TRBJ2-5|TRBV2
CASRIDIAQETQYF
TGTGCCAGCAGAATAGACATCGCCCAAGAGACCCAGTACTTC
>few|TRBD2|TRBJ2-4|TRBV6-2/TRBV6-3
CASSGGRPYNEQYF
TGTGCCAGCAGTGGCGGGAGGCCCTACAATGAGCAGTACTTC